These 28 T cell receptor beta chains came from one sample sequenced in a study of blood T cell repertoires in COVID-19. Using immunoSEQ multiplex PCR, the repertoire was profiled, and TCRdb retains in-frame clones only, with some absent. Of 150,000 to 200,000 clones listed, over 70% were seen once; the top ten hold roughly 5.7%. Source material: PBMCs or T cells enriched from blood (not recorded which). The receptor set was obtained from a woman in her thirties or forties with acute COVID-19.

J is TRBJ2-1 and V is TRBV13, with TRBD2 matching 11 bases. CDR3 length: 15 residues. Germline V gene data show CDR1 as PRHDT and CDR2 as FYEKMQ (reference sequence). V shed 5 bases, J shed 6 bases, and the junction held 6 bases outside the gene matches. The chain's CDR3 is CASSPTSGTGNEQFF. For the CDR3, the DNA is TGTGCCAGCAGCCCGACTAGCGGGACCGGCAATGAGCAGTTCTTC.

The rearrangement uses TRBV12-3 or TRBV12-4 and TRBJ1-2; D gene uncertain. The V gene lost 7 bases and the J gene lost 0 bases, with 9 bases spanning the gap. This CDR3 contains 13 residues. The CDR3 coding sequence is TGTGCCAGCAACAGAGATACTAACTATGGCTACACCTTC. It yields the protein CASNRDTNYGYTF.

The V call is TRBV2, the J call TRBJ1-2, with TRBD1 identical over 7 bases. The CDR3 has 13 residues. CDR1 and CDR2 (germline): SNHLY, FYNNEI. After removal of 10 bases from V and 5 bases from J, the junction contained 10 bases not matched to a gene. CDR3 nucleotides: TGTGCCACCTGGGACAGTCCAGGGTATGGCTACACCTTC. Amino acids: CATWDSPGYGYTF.

By frequency in the sample, this clone is medium-sized. The chain couples TRBV20-1 to TRBJ2-1; TRBD1 agrees at 7 bases. The ends lost 3 bases at V and 4 bases at J; junction bases unmatched: 12. The germline gives CDR1 DFQATT, CDR2 SNEGSKA (reference sequence). The CDR3 covers 16 residues. CDR3 residues: CSASVRTGVSYNEQFF. CDR3 nucleotides: TGCAGTGCTAGTGTCAGAACAGGGGTTTCGTACAATGAGCAGTTCTTC.

CDR3: CASSLVGGGLVEQFF. The DNA of the CDR3 is TGTGCCAGCAGCTTGGTAGGGGGGGGGCTGGTAGAGCAGTTCTTC. The chain recombines TRBV5-4 with TRBJ2-1, with D possibly being TRBD2 (7 bases). V was cut by 0 bases and J by 10 bases, with 17 bases left in between. Germline V CDR1 and CDR2: SGHNT, YYREEE (reference sequence). This CDR3 region has 15 residues.

This clone was recorded only once. CDR3 coding DNA: TGTGCCAGCAGGCTGGGGGGGGGCTCCTACGAGCAGTACTTC. It yields the protein CASRLGGGSYEQYF. This chain connects TRBV6-5 to TRBJ2-7, with 7 bases matching TRBD2. The V and J ends lost 6 bases and 0 bases, in that order; junction bases with no gene match: 5. The CDR3 contains 14 residues. CDR1 and CDR2 from the germline V gene are MNHEY and SVGAGI.

The chain uses TRBV12-5 and TRBJ2-1; 8 positions agree with TRBD2. With 5 bases clipped from V and 5 bases from J, the junction kept 5 bases outside the gene matches. The CDR3 consists of 14 residues. Germline V lookup: CDR1 LGHNT, CDR2 FRNRAP. CDR3 residues: CASGSGREDNEQFF. The CDR3 coding sequence is TGTGCTAGTGGTAGCGGGAGAGAGGACAATGAGCAGTTCTTC.

As to this clone: In the same sample, other DNA sequences code for this CDR3. The chain has TRBV6-1 and TRBJ2-5; no reliable D call. Germline CDR1 reads MNHNS; CDR2 reads SASEGT. V lost 3 bases and J lost 4, with 9 bases in between. The length of the CDR3 is 13 residues. As DNA, the CDR3 is TGTGCCAGCAGTGAGGTGAGAGGAGAGACCCAGTACTTC. This translates into CASSEVRGETQYF.

The J gene is TRBJ1-6, the V gene TRBV27, with 7 bases matching TRBD1. CDR3 length: 16 residues. Unmatched junction bases numbered 8, after V lost 5 bases and J lost 4 bases. In germline, CDR1 is MNHEY, CDR2 SMNVEV (reference sequence). The CDR3 region is CASSTIGQAYNSPLHF. The CDR3, as DNA: TGTGCCAGCAGTACAATCGGACAGGCGTATAATTCACCCCTCCACTTT.

J is TRBJ1-2 and V is TRBV5-1; D possibly corresponds to TRBD1 (6 bases). V shed 0 bases and J shed 5 bases, with 14 bases lying between them. The germline CDR1 and CDR2 sequences are SGHRS and YFSETQ. The CDR3 length is 15 residues. The CDR3 spells CASSLEPGHGYGYTF. The CDR3 coding sequence is TGCGCCAGCAGCTTGGAACCGGGACACGGATATGGCTACACCTTC.

The chain links TRBV10-3 to TRBJ1-1, with D possibly matching TRBD1 (5 bases). Germline values: CDR1 ENHRY, CDR2 SYGVKD. The length of the CDR3 is 17 residues. The V and J ends lost 0 bases and 5 bases respectively, with 19 bases between them. The DNA of the CDR3 is TGTGCCATCAGTGAGTCGTTCACTTGGGGCGTCGGGACTGAAGCTTTCTTT. This translates into CAISESFTWGVGTEAFF.

V and J are TRBV20-1 and TRBJ1-6; 7 nucleotides agree with TRBD1. The CDR3 sequence is 14 residues long. J was trimmed by 9 bases and V by 3 bases; bases with no gene match: 8. Germline values: CDR1 DFQATT, CDR2 SNEGSKA (reference sequence). The CDR3 DNA is TGCAGTGCTAGTAGTGACAGGGCCTCTTCACCCCTCCACTTT. Its translation: CSASSDRASSPLHF.

This clone has more than one count but fewer than ten. This chain uses TRBV18 with TRBJ1-1, with D possibly TRBD1 on 5 matching bases. Germline V lookup: CDR1 KGHSH, CDR2 LQKENI. Trimming removed 3 bases at V and 4 bases at J, with 12 bases between. The CDR3 totals 14 residues. The CDR3 region is CASSPNGGGTEAFF. The CDR3 nucleotides are TGTGCCAGCTCACCTAATGGCGGGGGCACTGAAGCTTTCTTT.

The chain is built from TRBV7-2 and TRBJ2-4; possibly TRBD2 for D (6 bases). The germline V and J ends were trimmed by 6 bases and 8 bases, with 20 bases remaining between them. CDR1 and CDR2 from the germline V gene are SGHTA and FQGNSA. The CDR3 length is 15 residues. The CDR3 DNA is TGTGCCAGCAGGTTTTGGTGGGAGGACCGAGACATTCAGTACTTC. Translation gives CASRFWWEDRDIQYF.

V gene TRBV5-4 combines with J gene TRBJ2-7; 8 bases are a match to TRBD2. Looked up from germline, CDR1 is SGHNT and CDR2 is YYREEE (reference sequence). CDR3 size: 18 residues. The J segment lost 3 bases and the V segment lost 5 bases, leaving 19 bases of the junction unmatched. As DNA, the CDR3 is TGTGCCAGCAGGGAGCAGGGGACGGGGGGGATTTGGAACTACGAGCAGTACTTC. It encodes CASREQGTGGIWNYEQYF.

The chain joins TRBV19 to TRBJ1-2, with a weak D call TRBD1 (6 bases). This CDR3 region has 15 residues. Germline values: CDR1 LNHDA, CDR2 SQIVND (reference sequence). Trimming pared 3 bases from V and 6 bases from J, leaving 17 bases between. The CDR3 region is CASSIQGPEPNGYTF. CDR3 sequence (DNA): TGTGCCAGTAGTATCCAGGGGCCCGAACCCAATGGCTACACCTTC.

The genes are TRBV9 and TRBJ2-1, with TRBD2 matching over 12 bases. Germline V CDR1 and CDR2: SGDLS, YYNGEE. V shed 3 bases and J 5 bases; nucleotides not matched to a gene: 3. The CDR3 spans 15 residues. CDR3 sequence reads: CASSATSGSHNEQFF. The CDR3 DNA sequence: TGTGCCAGCAGCGCGACTAGCGGGAGTCACAATGAGCAGTTCTTC. The full variable domain, its missing parts supplied by reference TRBV9 and TRBJ2-1, is DSGVTQTPKHLITATGQRVTLRCSPRSGDLSVYWYQQSLDQGLQFLIQYYNGEERAKGNILERFSAQQFPDLHSELNLSSLELGDSALYFCASSATSGSHNEQFFGPGTRLTVL.

This sequence joins TRBV9 and TRBJ1-3, with 8 nucleotides matching TRBD1. The V gene end was trimmed by 3 bases and the J gene end by 6 bases; junction bases not matched to a gene: 8. The CDR3 has 15 amino acids. Germline V gene sequence: CDR1 SGDLS, CDR2 YYNGEE. The CDR3 here is CASSGRTGSVNTIYF. The CDR3 bases are TGTGCCAGCAGCGGACGGACAGGGTCGGTAAACACCATATATTTT.

The chain has TRBV4-1 and TRBJ1-1; 9 bases map to TRBD1. The length of the CDR3 is 17 residues. CDR1 is MGHRA and CDR2 is YSYEKL in the germline V gene. Losses at the gene ends were 4 bases for V and 0 bases for J; bases not matched to a gene: 9. This chain's CDR3 is CASSRTGGVWVNTEAFF. CDR3 sequence (DNA): TGCGCCAGCAGCCGTACAGGGGGCGTTTGGGTGAACACTGAAGCTTTCTTT.

The chain links TRBV19 to TRBJ2-7; 9 nucleotides match TRBD1. The CDR3 spans 15 residues. V was pared by 3 bases and J by 5 bases, with 8 bases of the junction left unmatched. Germline values: CDR1 LNHDA, CDR2 SQIVND (reference sequence). CDR3 amino acids: CASSMGQGVWDEQYF. The CDR3 DNA follows: TGTGCCAGTAGTATGGGACAGGGCGTCTGGGACGAGCAGTACTTC.

The chain uses TRBV6-2 or TRBV6-3 and TRBJ2-2; 8 nucleotides agree with TRBD2. Trimming removed 5 bases from V and 2 bases from J; junction bases left unmatched: 4. This CDR3 spans 15 amino acids. CDR1 MNHEY and CDR2 SVGEGT come from the germline V gene. This CDR3 is CASSPAGDNTGELFF. The CDR3 DNA reads TGTGCCAGCAGTCCAGCGGGAGACAACACCGGGGAGCTGTTTTTT.

The chain recombines TRBV2 with TRBJ1-1; 7 nucleotides match TRBD1. CDR1 SNHLY and CDR2 FYNNEI come from the germline V gene. The CDR3 is made up of 13 amino acids. V shed 6 bases, J shed 5 bases, and the junction held 6 bases outside the gene matches. CDR3 sequence: CASRYRGSTEAFF. Written as DNA, the CDR3 is TGTGCCAGCAGATACAGGGGAAGTACTGAAGCTTTCTTT.

This CDR3 reads CASSLGAGGPWDEQYV. CDR3 DNA sequence: TGCGCCAGCAGCCTGGGAGCGGGAGGGCCTTGGGACGAGCAGTACGTC. The chain couples TRBV5-1 to TRBJ2-7; TRBD2 agrees at 10 bases. CDR1 is SGHRS, CDR2 YFSETQ, per germline. The CDR3 is made up of 16 amino acids. Trimming cost V 4 bases and J 5 bases; bases outside gene matches: 12.

The V gene is TRBV7-2, the J gene TRBJ1-2; D is undetermined. Germline V CDR1 and CDR2: SGHTA, FQGNSA. There are 13 residues in the CDR3. V was shortened by 3 bases and J by 7 bases, with 12 bases between the two germline ends. CDR3 sequence reads: CASSFRLVSGYTF. The DNA for the CDR3 is TGTGCCAGCAGCTTCCGGTTGGTCTCTGGCTACACCTTC.

The J gene is TRBJ1-6, the V gene TRBV6-5; 7 nucleotides match TRBD1. Germline loops: CDR1 MNHEY, CDR2 SVGAGI. V lost 8 bases, J lost 8 bases, and 9 bases stayed unmatched. There are 14 residues in the CDR3. The CDR3 DNA sequence: TGTGCCAGCGGCCCCGACAGGGCTCATTCACCCCTCCACTTT. As protein: CASGPDRAHSPLHF.

This sequence joins TRBV2 and TRBJ2-1, with 10 bases aligning to TRBD2. The germline gives CDR1 SNHLY, CDR2 FYNNEI. The CDR3 has 15 residues. V lost 8 bases to trimming and J lost 7 bases; unmatched junction nucleotides: 11. CDR3 amino acids: CASSRTSGGGNEQFF. CDR3 DNA: TGTGCCAGCTCCCGGACTAGCGGAGGGGGGAATGAGCAGTTCTTC.

The J gene is TRBJ2-7, the V gene TRBV6-5; D gene unclear. This CDR3 spans 14 amino acids. V dropped 0 bases and J dropped 2 bases, with 8 bases sitting between them. CDR1 MNHEY and CDR2 SVGAGI come from the germline V gene. Here the CDR3 DNA reads TGTGCCAGCAGTTACTCCGCAGAAACCTACGAGCAGTACTTC. Translated: CASSYSAETYEQYF.

The gene calls are TRBV27 and TRBJ1-5; 7 bases match TRBD1. The length of the CDR3 is 19 residues. Looked up from germline, CDR1 is MNHEY and CDR2 is SMNVEV (reference sequence). The V segment lost 2 bases and the J segment 0 bases; nucleotides outside the gene matches: 13. This CDR3 reads CASSLRGQGVLNSNQPQHF. CDR3 sequence (DNA): TGTGCCAGCAGTTTAAGGGGCCAGGGGGTCCTTAATAGCAATCAGCCCCAGCATTTT.